This T cell receptor (beta chain) derives from a study of blood T cell repertoires in COVID-19. CDR3 size: 13 residues. Germline V gene sequence: CDR1 SNHLY, CDR2 FYNNEI. Repertoires were generated with immunoSEQ multiplex PCR, while TCRdb's copy carries only in-frame clones and drops some. The sample lists 130,000 to 150,000 clones, 60% to 85% occurring once. The clonotype comes from a woman in her sixties with acute or convalescent COVID-19. This chain links TRBV2 with TRBJ2-7; weak D call: TRBD2 (6 bases). Sequencing was done on a sample of peripheral blood. The CDR3 loop reads CATREHNSYEQYF. The CDR3 DNA is TGTGCTACCCGGGAGCATAACTCCTACGAGCAGTACTTC. The full variable domain, rest sourced from reference TRBV2 and TRBJ2-7, is EPEVTQTPSHQVTQMGQEVILRCVPISNHLYFYWYRQILGQKVEFLVSFYNNEISEKSEIFDDQFSVERPDGSNFTLKIRSTKLEDSAMYFCATREHNSYEQYFGPGTRLTVT.